This T cell receptor (beta chain) was profiled in a study of beta chain features in type 1 diabetes. Study context: The examined sorted cells totaled 110 million or so across samples.

Trimming stripped 6 bases from V and 2 bases from J, with 17 bases between. The CDR3 has 16 amino acids. Germline V gives CDR1 WSHSY, CDR2 SAAADI. Study results and caveats: When Type 1 diabetes patients were examined, their TCRB CDR3s proved moderately but significantly shorter in all four CD4+ subsets.

Reverse transcribing all isolated RNA meant expressed TCRB transcripts were sequenced. An average of about 3.57 million reads was obtained for naive, central memory and regulatory T cell samples. TCRdb's table, derived via immunoSEQ multiplex PCR, lists solely in-frame clones and lacks some. The data hold roughly 400,000 clones, with about 14% observed a single time. A word on this clone: Its matching antigen is unknown.

Sequences were obtained from naive CD4+ T cells from blood. The TCR was taken from a young woman in good health. This chain connects TRBV10-2 to TRBJ2-4; D is perhaps TRBD1 (5 bases). CDR3 DNA sequence: TGCGCCAGCAGGCTAACCCCTCAGGGAACCAAAAACATTCAGTACTTC. Encoded protein: CASRLTPQGTKNIQYF.